The 12 T cell receptor beta chains below all came from one sample that was sequenced in a study of blood T cell repertoires in COVID-19. This table comes from immunoSEQ multiplex PCR, and its TCRdb copy is limited to in-frame clones, with some not included. The table includes around 130,000 clones, around 90% detected once. Material for sequencing was peripheral blood. Source of these receptors: a man between 60 and 75 years old with active or convalescent COVID-19.

The V gene is TRBV30, the J gene TRBJ1-1; possibly TRBD1 for D (6 bases). Germline V gene sequence: CDR1 GTSNPN, CDR2 SVGIG (reference sequence). The CDR3 sequence is 15 residues long. Trimming left V 5 bases short and J 0 bases short, with 16 bases between. The CDR3, as DNA: TGTGCCTGGGGTCCCGGGACATCGATGAACACTGAAGCTTTCTTT. Its translation: CAWGPGTSMNTEAFF.

The CDR3 DNA follows: TGTGCCAGCGCTGTAGGGGAAGAGACCCAGTACTTC. Encoded protein: CASAVGEETQYF. This chain connects TRBV28 to TRBJ2-5; D perhaps matches TRBD1 (5 bases). Germline V lookup: CDR1 MDHEN, CDR2 SYDVKM. The CDR3 is 12 residues long. V lost 8 bases and J lost 3, with 10 bases in between.

V is TRBV27 and J is TRBJ2-2; TRBD1 is a possible D gene (6 bases). The CDR3 runs 16 residues. Looked up from germline, CDR1 is MNHEY and CDR2 is SMNVEV (reference sequence). V gave up 4 bases and J gave up 3 bases, with 15 bases separating them. The CDR3 DNA follows: TGTGCCAGCAGTTCCCCTCAGGGGCTCTACACCGGGGAGCTGTTTTTT. Its translation is CASSSPQGLYTGELFF.

The rearrangement uses TRBV18 and TRBJ1-1; the D is unclear. The germline gives CDR1 KGHSH, CDR2 LQKENI. CDR3 length: 14 residues. The ends were cut back, 3 bases at V and 2 bases at J, with 10 bases in the middle. The CDR3 loop reads CASSPTGANTEAFF. As DNA, the CDR3 is TGTGCCAGCTCACCCACGGGAGCTAACACTGAAGCTTTCTTT.

The chain recombines TRBV3-1 (or the pseudogene TRBV3-2) with TRBJ1-2, with D tentatively TRBD1 (5 bases). Trimming shortened V by 3 bases and J by 4 bases, and 9 bases separated the two germline ends. The CDR3 runs to 13 residues. Germline V gives CDR1 LGHDT, CDR2 YNNKEL (reference sequence). The CDR3: CASSQGGSYGYTF. CDR3 DNA sequence: TGTGCCAGCAGCCAGGGGGGGAGCTATGGCTACACCTTC.

The genes are TRBV6-1 and TRBJ1-6; the D is unclear. Germline CDR1 reads MNHNS; CDR2 reads SASEGT. V lost 3 bases, J lost 4 bases, and 4 bases lay in between. This CDR3 is built from 13 residues. DNA for the CDR3: TGTGCCAGCAGTGACAGATATAATTCACCCCTCCACTTT. Protein sequence: CASSDRYNSPLHF.

The V call is TRBV28, the J call TRBJ1-5; D not resolved. The V end lost 6 bases, the J end lost 3 bases, and 9 bases lay between the germline ends. This CDR3 comprises 13 residues. The germline V gene has CDR1 MDHEN and CDR2 SYDVKM. CDR3 protein: CASSRGANQPQHF. The CDR3, as DNA: TGTGCCAGCAGCCGGGGAGCCAATCAGCCCCAGCATTTT.

This clone turned up a few times. The V gene is TRBV7-9, the J gene TRBJ2-7; 9 bases fit TRBD1. Germline V gives CDR1 SEHNR, CDR2 FQNEAQ (reference sequence). CDR3 length: 14 amino acids. V was clipped by 5 bases and J by 8 bases; unmatched bases: 10. The CDR3 reads CASSPPRGTGKQYF. The CDR3 nucleotides read TGTGCCAGCAGCCCCCCCCGAGGGACAGGGAAGCAGTACTTC.

V is TRBV7-3 and J is TRBJ1-1, with D possibly being TRBD1 (5 bases). The CDR3 sequence is 15 residues long. Trimming took off 1 base at V and 3 bases at J, with 12 bases between the two ends. Germline V gives CDR1 SGHTA, CDR2 FQGTGA. CDR3: CASSLRGQGYTEAFF. The CDR3 DNA sequence: TGTGCCAGCAGCTTAAGGGGCCAGGGATACACTGAAGCTTTCTTT. The full variable domain, completed using reference TRBV7-3 and TRBJ1-1, is GAGVSQTPSNKVTEKGKYVELRCDPISGHTALYWYRQSLGQGPEFLIYFQGTGAADDSGLPNDRFFAVRPEGSVSTLKIQRTERGDSAVYLCASSLRGQGYTEAFFGQGTRLTVV.

In its sample, this clone was seen once. The chain links TRBV25-1 to TRBJ2-1; TRBD2 matches 15 bases. This CDR3 contains 15 residues. Unmatched junction bases numbered 8, after V lost 8 bases and J lost 9 bases. The germline V gene has CDR1 MGHDK and CDR2 SYGVNS. CDR3 sequence: CASYGTSGRKSEQFF. CDR3 in DNA: TGTGCCAGCTATGGGACTAGCGGGAGGAAAAGTGAGCAGTTCTTC.

This clone was detected once. This chain links TRBV9 with TRBJ2-7; weak D call: TRBD1 (5 bases). The CDR3 runs 15 residues. The V gene's germline CDR1 is SGDLS and CDR2 YYNGEE. The V gene lost 0 bases and the J gene lost 3 bases, with 13 bases spanning the gap. CDR3 loop: CASSVGRGEIYEQYF. The CDR3 bases are TGTGCCAGCAGCGTAGGAAGGGGCGAGATCTACGAGCAGTACTTC. The whole variable domain, remainder taken from reference TRBV9 and TRBJ2-7, is DSGVTQTPKHLITATGQRVTLRCSPRSGDLSVYWYQQSLDQGLQFLIQYYNGEERAKGNILERFSAQQFPDLHSELNLSSLELGDSALYFCASSVGRGEIYEQYFGPGTRLTVT.

V gene TRBV19 combines with J gene TRBJ2-7, with a tentative D call TRBD1 (6 bases). This CDR3 contains 15 residues. V gave up 5 bases and J gave up 4 bases, with 18 bases separating them. Looked up from germline, CDR1 is LNHDA and CDR2 is SQIVND (reference sequence). The CDR3 loop is CASSPDRTAKYEQYF. For the CDR3, the DNA is TGTGCCAGTAGTCCAGACAGGACCGCGAAGTACGAGCAGTACTTC.